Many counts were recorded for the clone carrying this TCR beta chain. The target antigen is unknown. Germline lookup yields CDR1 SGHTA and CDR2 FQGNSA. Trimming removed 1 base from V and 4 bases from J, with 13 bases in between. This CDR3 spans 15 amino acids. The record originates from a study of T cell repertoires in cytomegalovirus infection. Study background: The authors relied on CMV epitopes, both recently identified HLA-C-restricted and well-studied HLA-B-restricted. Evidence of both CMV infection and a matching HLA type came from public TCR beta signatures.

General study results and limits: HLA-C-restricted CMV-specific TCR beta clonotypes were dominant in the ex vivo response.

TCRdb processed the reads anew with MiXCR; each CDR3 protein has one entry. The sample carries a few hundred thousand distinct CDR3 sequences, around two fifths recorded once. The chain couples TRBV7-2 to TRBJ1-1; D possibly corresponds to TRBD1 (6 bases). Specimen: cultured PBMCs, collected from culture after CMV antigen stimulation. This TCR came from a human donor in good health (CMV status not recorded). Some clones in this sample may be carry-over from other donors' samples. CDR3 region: CASSLVFGGVTEAFF. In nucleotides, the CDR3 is TGTGCCAGCAGCTTAGTTTTCGGGGGCGTCACTGAAGCTTTCTTT.